This entry features one T cell receptor beta chain sequence. The antigen is unknown. Germline CDR1 and CDR2: DFQATT and SNEGSKA (reference sequence). This CDR3 is 13 amino acids long. This record comes from a study of monozygotic twins with inflammatory bowel disease. Notes on the study in general: Patients received differing immunosuppressive treatments, which may have added variability to their repertoires.

There were around 3,500 ng of total RNA used for each TCR library. Each sample's cDNA came from eight separate reactions. Template switching was used to attach UMIs, which incorporated a 6-nucleotide sample barcode. One entry per CDR3 protein, without DNA, is what TCRdb gives after re-calling the 5' RACE reads. This listing includes 420,000 or so distinct CDR3 sequences. The chain joins TRBV20-1 to TRBJ2-3; TCRdb proposes TRBD2, but this gene call is untestable without DNA. The sequence was collected from a human donor with ulcerative colitis or Crohn's disease, or a healthy co-twin of an affected twin (not recorded which). The sequencing sample was made of blood. The CDR3 reads CSAISGGRGTQYF.